The rows below give T cell receptor beta chains drawn from one sample of a study of cytomegalovirus exposure and HLA in healthy donors. This table comes from immunoSEQ multiplex PCR, and its TCRdb copy is limited to in-frame clones, with some not included. The sample records roughly 130,000 clones, 66% being singletons. Input material: PBMCs. The receptors derive from a man between 18 and 29 years old in good health and CMV-seronegative. Each CDR3 is given without its conserved first and last residue. A D gene is named only where the DNA matches it firmly.

V,D,J,CDR3
TRBV2,TRBD2,TRBJ2-7,ASSEGGTSRQYEQY
TRBV19,-,TRBJ1-1,ASSRENTEAF
TRBV7-9,TRBD2,TRBJ2-2,ASSPLAGGSTGELF
TRBV5-1,-,TRBJ2-7,ASSLAVSYEQY
TRBV7-6,-,TRBJ2-7,ASSLASAAAYEQY
TRBV27,TRBD1,TRBJ2-5,ASKKIGQGVQETQY
TRBV6-1,-,TRBJ1-5,ATKGPNQPQH
TRBV29-1,-,TRBJ1-1,SVVFKGPRGTEAF
TRBV2,TRBD2,TRBJ2-5,ASTEGTSGGPGPLTYQETQY
TRBV5-6,TRBD1,TRBJ2-2,ASSFGQGAVAGELF
TRBV5-1,TRBD1,TRBJ1-5,ASSSTGGANQPQH
TRBV10-1,-,TRBJ1-4,ASSDRRSREKLF
TRBV5-1,TRBD2,TRBJ2-1,ASSPLELAGGSLTHNEQF
TRBV7-9,-,TRBJ1-2,ASSFSGASNGYT
TRBV9,-,TRBJ1-1,ASSPPSAFGHLNTEAF
TRBV21-1,-,TRBJ1-2,ASSPMGGKAYGYT
TRBV19,TRBD2,TRBJ2-2,ASSILKFRGRREPGELF
TRBV28,-,TRBJ1-5,ASREQGYQPQH
TRBV7-8,TRBD1,TRBJ1-1,ASSQRTGGSTEAL
TRBV7-9,TRBD2,TRBJ2-3,ASSLGLAEGTDTQY
TRBV27,TRBD1,TRBJ2-7,ASSFHPGTGSSYEQY
TRBV19,TRBD1,TRBJ1-2,ASRNRGQGGYT
TRBV6-6,-,TRBJ2-5,ASSMGQGLGETQY
TRBV7-9,-,TRBJ2-5,ASSFILETQY
TRBV6-1,-,TRBJ2-6,ASTQGKIGANVLT
TRBV9,TRBD1,TRBJ1-2,ASSGDSSLWGYT
TRBV4-2,-,TRBJ1-1,ASSQESRVLSAAF
TRBV19,TRBD1,TRBJ1-5,ACRRTGGNQPQH
TRBV19,TRBD2,TRBJ2-1,ASSISPAGRHNEQF
TRBV18,TRBD1,TRBJ1-5,ASSPSRGQQPQH
TRBV27,-,TRBJ2-1,ASSSQGGEQF
TRBV10-3,-,TRBJ2-7,AIKGALSYEQY
TRBV5-5,-,TRBJ2-4,ASSFGQGPRIQY
TRBV9,TRBD1,TRBJ2-3,ASSGGQGVGADTQY
TRBV5-4,-,TRBJ1-4,ASTVLGGEKLF
TRBV6-5,TRBD1,TRBJ1-1,ASSYRTGDAF
TRBV5-1,-,TRBJ1-4,ASSFSPNNEKLF